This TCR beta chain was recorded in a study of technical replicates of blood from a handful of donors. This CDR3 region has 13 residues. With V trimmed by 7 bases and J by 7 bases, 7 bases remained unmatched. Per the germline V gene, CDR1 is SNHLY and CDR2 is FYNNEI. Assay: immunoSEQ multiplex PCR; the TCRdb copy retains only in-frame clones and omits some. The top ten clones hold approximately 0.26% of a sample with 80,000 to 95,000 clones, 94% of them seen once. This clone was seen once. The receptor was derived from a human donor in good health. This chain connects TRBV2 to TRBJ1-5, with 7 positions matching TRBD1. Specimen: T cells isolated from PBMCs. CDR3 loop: CASTQDREQPQHF. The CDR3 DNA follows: TGTGCCAGCACCCAAGACAGGGAGCAGCCCCAGCATTTT.